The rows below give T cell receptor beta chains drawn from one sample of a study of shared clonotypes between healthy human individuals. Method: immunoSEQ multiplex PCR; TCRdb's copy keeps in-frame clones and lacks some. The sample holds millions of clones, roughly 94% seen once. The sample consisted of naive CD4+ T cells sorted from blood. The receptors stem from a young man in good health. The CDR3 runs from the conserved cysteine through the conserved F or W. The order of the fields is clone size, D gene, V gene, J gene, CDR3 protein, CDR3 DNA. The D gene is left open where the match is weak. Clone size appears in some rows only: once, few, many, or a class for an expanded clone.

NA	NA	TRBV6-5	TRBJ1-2	CASSSFTQGHGYGYTF	TGTGCCAGCAGTTCTTTTACCCAGGGACATGGCTATGGCTACACCTTC
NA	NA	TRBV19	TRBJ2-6	CATSTVPSGANVLTF	TGTGCCACTTCGACAGTGCCCTCTGGGGCCAACGTCCTGACTTTC
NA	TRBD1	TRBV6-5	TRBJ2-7	CASSQRQGYYEQYF	TGTGCCAGCAGTCAAAGACAGGGATACTACGAGCAGTACTTC
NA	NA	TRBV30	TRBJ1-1	CAWRVMGGTEAFF	TGTGCCTGGAGGGTTATGGGTGGCACTGAAGCTTTCTTT
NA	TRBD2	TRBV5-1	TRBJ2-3	CASSQAGGEDTQYF	TGCGCCAGCAGCCAAGCGGGAGGGGAGGATACGCAGTATTTT
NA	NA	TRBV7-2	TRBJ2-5	CASSLGRKEAQYF	TGTGCCAGCAGCTTAGGGAGGAAAGAGGCCCAGTACTTC
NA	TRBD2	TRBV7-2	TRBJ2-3	CASSVSGWTTDTQYF	TGTGCCAGCAGCGTTAGCGGGTGGACCACAGATACGCAGTATTTT
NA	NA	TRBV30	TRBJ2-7	CAWSAGQGVSYEQYF	TGTGCCTGGAGTGCTGGGCAGGGAGTGTCCTACGAGCAGTACTTC
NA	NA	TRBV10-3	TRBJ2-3	CAISDGSGSTDTQYF	TGTGCCATCAGTGACGGGAGCGGAAGCACAGATACGCAGTATTTT
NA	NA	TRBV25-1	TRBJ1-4	CAAQGTTNEKLFF	TGTGCCGCCCAGGGGACAACTAATGAAAAACTGTTTTTT
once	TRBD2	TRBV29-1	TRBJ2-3	CSAWDGSSGVTDTQYF	TGCAGCGCTTGGGATGGTTCTAGCGGGGTCACAGATACGCAGTATTTT
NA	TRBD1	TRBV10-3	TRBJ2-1	CAIRVDRGQYNEQFF	TGTGCCATCAGGGTGGACAGGGGGCAGTACAATGAGCAGTTCTTC
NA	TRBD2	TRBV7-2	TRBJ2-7	CASTQGREAGEQYF	TGTGCCAGCACCCAGGGGCGGGAGGCGGGGGAGCAGTACTTC
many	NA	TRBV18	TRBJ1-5	CASSPLPGDQPQHF	TGTGCCAGCTCACCTCTTCCAGGGGACCAGCCCCAGCATTTT
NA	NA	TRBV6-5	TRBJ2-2	CASSPSSSNTGELFF	TGTGCCAGCAGCCCTAGCTCCTCGAACACCGGGGAGCTGTTTTTT
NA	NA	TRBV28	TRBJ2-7	CASSLVGEQYF	TGTGCCAGCAGTTTGGTGGGCGAGCAGTACTTC
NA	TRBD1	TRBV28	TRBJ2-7	CASRPGQDYEQYF	TGTGCCAGCAGACCGGGACAGGATTACGAGCAGTACTTC
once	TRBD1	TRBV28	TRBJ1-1	CASSPRQGNEAFF	TGTGCCAGCAGTCCACGACAGGGGAATGAAGCTTTCTTT